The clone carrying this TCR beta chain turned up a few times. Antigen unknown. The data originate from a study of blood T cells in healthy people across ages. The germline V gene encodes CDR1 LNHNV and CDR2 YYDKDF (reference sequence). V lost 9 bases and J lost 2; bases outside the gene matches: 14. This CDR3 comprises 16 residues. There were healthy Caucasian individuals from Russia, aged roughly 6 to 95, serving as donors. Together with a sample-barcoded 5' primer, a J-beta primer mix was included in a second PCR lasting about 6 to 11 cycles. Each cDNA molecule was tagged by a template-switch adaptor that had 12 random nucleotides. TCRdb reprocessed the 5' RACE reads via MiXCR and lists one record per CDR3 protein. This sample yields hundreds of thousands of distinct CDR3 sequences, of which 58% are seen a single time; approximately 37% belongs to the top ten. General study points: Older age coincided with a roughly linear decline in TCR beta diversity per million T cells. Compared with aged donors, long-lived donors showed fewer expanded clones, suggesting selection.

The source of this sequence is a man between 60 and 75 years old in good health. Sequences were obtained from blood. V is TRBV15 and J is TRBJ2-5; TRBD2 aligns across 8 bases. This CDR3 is CATRGPGLGLQETQYF. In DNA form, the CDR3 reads TGTGCCACTCGGGGACCGGGACTAGGGCTACAAGAGACCCAGTACTTC.